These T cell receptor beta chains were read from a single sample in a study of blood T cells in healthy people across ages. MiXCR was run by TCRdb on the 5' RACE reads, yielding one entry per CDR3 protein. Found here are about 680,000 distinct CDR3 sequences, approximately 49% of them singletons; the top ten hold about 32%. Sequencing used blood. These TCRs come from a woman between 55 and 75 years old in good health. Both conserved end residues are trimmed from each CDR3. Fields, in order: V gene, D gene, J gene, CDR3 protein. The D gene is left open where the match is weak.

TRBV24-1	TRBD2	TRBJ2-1	ATSDFSGRDNNEQF
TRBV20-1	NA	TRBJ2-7	SAMGYSGLSYEQY
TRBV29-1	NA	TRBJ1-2	SVIGGVEANYGYT
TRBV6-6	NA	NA	ASSPGILEQY
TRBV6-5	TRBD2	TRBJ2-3	ASSYQAGVADTQY
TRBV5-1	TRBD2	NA	ASSLGPREGETQY
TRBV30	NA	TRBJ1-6	ACGDSPLH
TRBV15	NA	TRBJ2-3	ATSRENSRSTDTQY
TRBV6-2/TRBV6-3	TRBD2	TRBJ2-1	ASSYRRTSSYNEQF
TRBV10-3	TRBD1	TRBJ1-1	AIRGTGPDTEAF
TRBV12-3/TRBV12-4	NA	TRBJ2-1	ASSLTPFNEQF
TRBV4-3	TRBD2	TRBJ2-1	ASSQEGSWGTRTNEQF
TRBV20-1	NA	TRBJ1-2	SALTGAMYGYT
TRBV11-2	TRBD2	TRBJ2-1	ASSLDPGLARNEQF
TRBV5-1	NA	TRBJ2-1	ASSLGPGTYNEQF
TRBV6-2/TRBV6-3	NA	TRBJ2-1	ASETGGIGQF
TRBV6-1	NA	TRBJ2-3	ASSERDGTTDTQY
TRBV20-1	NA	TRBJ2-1	SASWGFYNEQF
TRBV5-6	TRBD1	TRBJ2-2	ASSSFDRGGTGELF
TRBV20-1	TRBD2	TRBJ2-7	SAGGGTSGYEQY
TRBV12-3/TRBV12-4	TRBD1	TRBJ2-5	ASSLDRGKETQY
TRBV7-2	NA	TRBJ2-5	ASSLDSAVQETQY
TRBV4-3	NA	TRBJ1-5	ASSQDPQGTQPQH
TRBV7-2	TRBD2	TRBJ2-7	ASSRTSGRAASYEQY
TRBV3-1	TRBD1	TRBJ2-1	ASSQVGTGGNNEQF
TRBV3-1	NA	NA	ASSQGYSENIQY
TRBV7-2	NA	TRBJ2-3	ASSLRGAGVMADTQY
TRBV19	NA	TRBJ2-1	ASSTRIEQF
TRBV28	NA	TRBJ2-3	ASSPRQGDTQY
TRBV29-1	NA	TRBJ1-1	SVEVHGTNTEAF
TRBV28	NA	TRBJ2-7	ASSLLGREYEQY
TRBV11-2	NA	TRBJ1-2	ASSSGVVGYT
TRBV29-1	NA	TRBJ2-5	SVDTQGTGETQY
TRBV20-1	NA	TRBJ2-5	SATDSFVETQY
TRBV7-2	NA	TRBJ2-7	ASSSAGVPYEQY
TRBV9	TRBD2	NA	ASSAGGSGRSGEQY
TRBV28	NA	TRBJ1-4	ASRTLDRKLF
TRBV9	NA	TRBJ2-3	ASSSGYPDTQY
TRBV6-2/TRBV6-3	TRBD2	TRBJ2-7	ASRPYSGNEQY
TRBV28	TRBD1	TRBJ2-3	ATNLQGAGFTDMQY
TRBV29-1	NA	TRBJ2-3	SVGALVRVDTQY
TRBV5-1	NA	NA	ASSWGAQDEQY